The 22 T cell receptor beta chains listed next were all sequenced from one sample in a study of beta chain features in type 1 diabetes. The whole isolated RNA underwent reverse transcription, so sequencing captured expressed TCRB transcripts. The data were produced by immunoSEQ multiplex PCR, yet TCRdb's version contains in-frame clones alone and is incomplete. This sample carries some 250,000 clones, roughly 13% of them seen once, and the ten largest clones take around 0.019%. Their recognized antigens are unknown. The study's findings and limits: In all four CD4+ subsets, TCRB CDR3 length was significantly, moderately reduced in type 1 diabetes.

The sequencing input was naive CD4+ T cells from blood. The receptors come from a man aged 25-40 years with type 1 diabetes.

This sequence joins TRBV14 and TRBJ2-5; D may be TRBD2 (6 bases). The CDR3 has 15 amino acids. Trimming pared 0 bases from V and 5 bases from J, leaving 13 bases between. Germline V gene lookup returns CDR1 SGHDN and CDR2 FVKESK. The CDR3 DNA reads as TGTGCCAGCAGCCAAGATCGCGGAGGGTGGGAGACCCAGTACTTC. This gives the protein CASSQDRGGWETQYF.

This clone was seen a few times. The chain is built from TRBV4-2 and TRBJ1-1; D is unclear. Per the germline V gene, CDR1 is LGHNA and CDR2 is YNFKEQ. This CDR3 is 15 amino acids long. Between the trimmed V and J ends, which lost 0 bases and 1 base, there was a span of 9 bases. CDR3 loop: CASSQDIVGNTEAFF. CDR3 in DNA: TGTGCCAGCAGCCAAGATATCGTCGGGAACACTGAAGCTTTCTTT.

Details on this clone: The sample carries other DNA sequences with the same CDR3. This sequence joins TRBV4-1 and TRBJ2-7; 9 positions match TRBD1. V lost 4 bases, J lost 0 bases, and 4 bases stayed unmatched. The germline gives CDR1 MGHRA, CDR2 YSYEKL. This CDR3 is built from 15 residues. CDR3 nucleotide sequence: TGCGCCAGCAGCCCCGGACAGGGGCCCTCCTACGAGCAGTACTTC. Residues: CASSPGQGPSYEQYF.

The chain combines TRBV30 with TRBJ1-2, with TRBD1 as a possible D gene (6 bases). V was trimmed by 5 bases and J by 7 bases, leaving 23 bases between them. CDR3 length: 15 residues. CDR1 and CDR2 (germline): GTSNPN, SVGIG (reference sequence). CDR3 in amino acids: CAWEPGRPGGPGYTF. The CDR3 coding sequence is TGTGCCTGGGAACCTGGTCGGCCGGGGGGCCCTGGCTACACCTTC.

The chain uses TRBV10-1 and TRBJ2-7; 7 nucleotides agree with TRBD1. CDR1 and CDR2 from the germline V gene are WNHNN and SYGVQD (reference sequence). V was clipped by 4 bases and J by 0 bases; unmatched bases: 0. The CDR3 is made up of 13 amino acids. CDR3 sequence reads: CASSAGGSYEQYF. CDR3 sequence (DNA): TGCGCCAGCAGTGCAGGGGGCTCCTACGAGCAGTACTTC.

This clone was counted between two and nine times. The V call is TRBV21-1, the J call TRBJ1-2. TRBV21-1 is a documented pseudogene. CDR3 length: 19 residues. The CDR3 sequence: CASSKARPHGPFSNYGYTF. CDR3 DNA sequence: TGTGCCAGCAGCAAAGCGCGGCCCCACGGCCCCTTTTCTAACTATGGCTACACCTTC.

This clone has only a few counts. V usage is TRBV2 and J usage is TRBJ2-5; D is ambiguous. CDR1 SNHLY and CDR2 FYNNEI come from the germline V gene. Trimming shortened V by 6 bases and J by 5 bases, and 19 bases separated the two germline ends. CDR3 length equals 15 residues. The CDR3 region has the DNA TGTGCCAGCAGATTTGAGATGGGCTCTCGGGAGACCCAGTACTTC. It translates to CASRFEMGSRETQYF. Combining the CDR3 with reference TRBV2 and TRBJ2-5 gives the whole variable domain EPEVTQTPSHQVTQMGQEVILRCVPISNHLYFYWYRQILGQKVEFLVSFYNNEISEKSEIFDDQFSVERPDGSNFTLKIRSTKLEDSAMYFCASRFEMGSRETQYFGPGTRLLVL.

This CDR3 reads CASSKGGGSSYNEQFF. In DNA, the CDR3 is TGTGCCAGCAGTAAAGGGGGGGGGAGCTCCTACAATGAGCAGTTCTTC. This rearrangement joins TRBV6-1 to TRBJ2-1; D might be TRBD2 (7 bases). The V and J ends lost 5 bases and 0 bases respectively, with 14 bases between them. CDR1 MNHNS and CDR2 SASEGT come from the germline V gene. The CDR3 length is 16 residues.

This clone was detected a few times. The chain combines TRBV19 with TRBJ1-3; 8 bases are a match to TRBD1. Trimming cost V 10 bases and J 2 bases; bases outside gene matches: 4. Germline-derived CDR1 and CDR2 are LNHDA and SQIVND (reference sequence). This CDR3 has 13 amino acids. The CDR3 DNA follows: TGTGCCACGGGGACAGGCACTGGAAACACCATATATTTT. Its protein product is CATGTGTGNTIYF.

The chain links TRBV30 to TRBJ2-3; D might be TRBD1 (7 bases). The CDR3 is made up of 14 amino acids. Germline CDR1 is GTSNPN and CDR2 is SVGIG (reference sequence). V shed 1 base and J shed 4 bases, with 12 bases lying between them. In DNA form, the CDR3 reads TGTGCCTGGAGTGAGGCAGGGGGGCCAGATACGCAGTATTTT. Translation gives CAWSEAGGPDTQYF.

This clone was seen only a few times. The rearrangement uses TRBV2 and TRBJ2-3; 8 nucleotides align to TRBD1. CDR3 length: 16 residues. The J segment lost 2 bases and the V segment lost 8 bases, leaving 12 bases of the junction unmatched. Germline values: CDR1 SNHLY, CDR2 FYNNEI. CDR3 protein: CASSTERQGITDTQYF. In nucleotides, the CDR3 is TGTGCCAGCTCAACCGAGAGACAGGGGATCACAGATACGCAGTATTTT.

V and J are TRBV5-1 and TRBJ2-7; TRBD2 matches 13 bases. Trimming cost V 0 bases and J 2 bases; bases outside gene matches: 2. The length of the CDR3 is 16 residues. Germline V gene sequence: CDR1 SGHRS, CDR2 YFSETQ. CDR3 region: CASSLEGTSGAYEQYF. In DNA, the CDR3 is TGCGCCAGCAGCTTGGAGGGGACTAGCGGGGCCTACGAGCAGTACTTC.

This clone was seen only a few times. The rearrangement links TRBV5-4 to TRBJ1-1; 12 nucleotides agree with TRBD1. V lost 4 bases and J lost 7; bases outside the gene matches: 5. The length of the CDR3 is 14 residues. Germline CDR1 reads SGHNT; CDR2 reads YYREEE (reference sequence). The CDR3 reads CASSPGTGGVEAFF. As DNA, the CDR3 is TGTGCCAGCAGCCCCGGGACAGGGGGCGTTGAAGCTTTCTTT. Drawing the rest from reference TRBV5-4 and TRBJ1-1, the complete variable domain is ETGVTQSPTHLIKTRGQQVTLRCSSQSGHNTVSWYQQALGQGPQFIFQYYREEENGRGNFPPRFSGLQFPNYSSELNVNALELDDSALYLCASSPGTGGVEAFFGQGTRLTVV.

In this sample, this clone turned up a few times. The CDR3 sequence: CSVVGGRFTDTQYF. CDR3 bases: TGCAGCGTTGTAGGAGGCAGGTTCACAGATACGCAGTATTTT. The chain is built from TRBV29-1 and TRBJ2-3, with D perhaps TRBD2 (5 bases). The germline V and J ends were trimmed by 4 bases and 2 bases, with 13 bases remaining between them. This CDR3 has 14 amino acids. Germline CDR1 and CDR2: SQVTM and ANQGSEA.

This clone was seen only a few times. This chain links TRBV10-3 with TRBJ1-1, with D unclear. The germline V gene has CDR1 ENHRY and CDR2 SYGVKD. Trimming removed 4 bases from V and 0 bases from J, with 9 bases in between. The CDR3 totals 14 residues. In nucleotides, the CDR3 is TGTGCCATCAGTGTTTCAGATTTGAACACTGAAGCTTTCTTT. Its protein product is CAISVSDLNTEAFF.

This clone has just a few counts. The chain carries TRBV7-2 and TRBJ2-1, with no clear D. V was cut by 8 bases and J by 8 bases, with 19 bases left in between. This CDR3 is built from 14 residues. Germline assignment: CDR1 SGHTA and CDR2 FQGNSA. The CDR3 here is CASSRPAARDEQFF. The CDR3, as DNA: TGTGCCAGCTCCCGCCCGGCGGCGAGAGATGAGCAGTTCTTC.

The rearrangement joins TRBV7-2 to TRBJ1-2, with TRBD1 matching over 7 bases. CDR3 size: 14 residues. The V gene end was trimmed by 2 bases and the J gene end by 4 bases; junction bases not matched to a gene: 4. The germline V gene encodes CDR1 SGHTA and CDR2 FQGNSA. CDR3 DNA sequence: TGTGCCAGCAGCTTATCTGGGACAGCCTATGGCTACACCTTC. Translating it yields CASSLSGTAYGYTF.

This clone appeared a few times. The chain uses TRBV27 and TRBJ2-1; TRBD1 matches 9 bases. The CDR3 extends over 15 amino acids. Germline trimming cut 2 bases from V and 4 bases from J; bases unmatched to any gene: 3. CDR1 is MNHEY, CDR2 SMNVEV, per germline (reference sequence). The CDR3 sequence: CASSLLGQGYNEQFF. Written as DNA, the CDR3 is TGTGCCAGCAGTTTACTGGGACAGGGATACAATGAGCAGTTCTTC.

This clone was observed a few times. J is TRBJ2-4 and V is TRBV6-1; the D gene is possibly TRBD2 (7 bases). CDR1 MNHNS and CDR2 SASEGT come from the germline V gene. V lost 5 bases, J lost 8 bases, and 16 bases lay in between. The CDR3 runs to 14 residues. CDR3 sequence (DNA): TGTGCCAGCAGTTCCAGGGGAGGGGAGGACATTCAGTACTTC. This encodes CASSSRGGEDIQYF.

This clone turned up a few times. This chain connects TRBV6-5 to TRBJ1-4; D unclear. The germline gives CDR1 MNHEY, CDR2 SVGAGI. Trimming pared 5 bases from V and 8 bases from J, leaving 12 bases between. This CDR3 contains 13 residues. The DNA of the CDR3 is TGTGCCAGCAGTCTTCGGGCGGGGGAAAAACTGTTTTTT. This sequence encodes CASSLRAGEKLFF.

The rearrangement links TRBV5-8 to TRBJ2-5; a possible D gene is TRBD2 (6 bases). The CDR3 totals 15 residues. V lost 3 bases to trimming and J lost 5 bases, with 17 bases between them. Germline V gene data show CDR1 as SGHTS and CDR2 as YDEGEE. CDR3 in amino acids: CASSSGWRGVETQYF. CDR3 DNA: TGTGCCAGCAGCTCGGGATGGCGGGGTGTGGAGACCCAGTACTTC.

This clone turned up a few times. This rearrangement joins TRBV7-2 to TRBJ2-7; possible D gene TRBD2, 5 bases. This CDR3 comprises 14 residues. CDR1 is SGHTA and CDR2 is FQGNSA in the germline V gene. The ends were cut back, 3 bases at V and 2 bases at J, with 11 bases in the middle. CDR3 region: CASSFASLTYEQYF. Written as DNA, the CDR3 is TGTGCCAGCAGCTTCGCTAGCTTAACCTACGAGCAGTACTTC.